This T cell receptor (beta chain) is drawn from a study of OX40 agonist ivuxolimab in advanced cancers. At the level of the study: Three individuals attained partial responses, comprising one hepatocellular carcinoma case and two cutaneous melanoma cases.

Measured with immunoSEQ multiplex PCR; TCRdb has only the in-frame clones, and not every one. The table has some 30,000 clones, around 74% seen once; the top ten hold 12%. Worth noting for this clone: Its cognate antigen is unknown.

This CDR3 is built from 16 residues. V was shortened by 4 bases and J by 2 bases, with 16 bases between the two germline ends. Germline-derived CDR1 and CDR2 are LNHDA and SQIVND (reference sequence). Any history of autoimmune disease or systemic immunosuppression disqualified patients. Study-level points and caveats: Researchers report that CD8+ T cells had, on average, more expanded clones than CD4+. Determination of antigen specificity was not performed for the expanded peripheral T cells.

Source: CD4+ or CD8+ T cells sorted from blood, taken in a trial of the OX40 agonist ivuxolimab. The chain has TRBV19 and TRBJ2-3; D perhaps matches TRBD1 (5 bases). The receptor's source is an adult with an advanced solid tumor such as melanoma, head and neck, liver or kidney cancer. The CDR3 coding sequence is TGTGCCAGTAGTAAGGGGTTACTGGACAACACAGATACGCAGTATTTT. Protein: CASSKGLLDNTDTQYF.